This T cell receptor (beta chain) emerged from a study of blood T cell repertoires in COVID-19. Trimming left V 5 bases short and J 0 bases short, with 17 bases between. This CDR3 has 16 amino acids. CDR1 is MNHEY and CDR2 is SMNVEV in the germline V gene (reference sequence). Authors' data handling: Cell counts per sample came from amplifying reference gene primers. The data were produced by immunoSEQ multiplex PCR, yet TCRdb's version contains in-frame clones alone and is incomplete. That table is the source of V, J and clone size, and D and trimming were worked out from the DNA. The sample shows approximately 250,000 clones, about 91% of them seen only once.

The TCR was taken from a woman between 40 and 50 years old with acute COVID-19. The J gene is TRBJ2-7, the V gene TRBV27; a possible D gene is TRBD2 (6 bases). Sample: PBMCs or T cells enriched from blood (not recorded which). The CDR3 sequence: CASSPLGTSSSYEQYV. The CDR3 DNA is TGTGCCAGCAGTCCGCTCGGGACTTCTAGCTCCTACGAGCAGTACGTC.